A selection of T cell receptor beta chains follows, all from one sample in a study of blood T cell repertoires in COVID-19. Some clones are missing from TCRdb's copy, which holds only in-frame ones; the method was immunoSEQ multiplex PCR. The repertoire has roughly 420,000 clones, roughly 90% of them found once; the top ten carry more than 0.85%. The sample comprised PBMCs or T cells enriched from blood (not recorded which). All receptors derive from a woman under 40 with acute COVID-19. The CDR3 runs from the conserved cysteine through the conserved F or W. The order of the fields is V gene, J gene, clone size, D gene, CDR3 protein, CDR3 DNA. D genes are given only for firm matches. The size field is filled for only some rows; it gives once, few, many or a size class.

V: TRBV6-4; J: TRBJ1-2; size: NA; D: TRBD1; CDR3: CASRGTDRAGGYTF; DNA: TGTGCCAGCAGGGGTACCGACAGGGCGGGTGGCTACACCTTC
V: TRBV7-3; J: TRBJ2-1; size: NA; D: TRBD2; CDR3: CASSQTSDNEQFF; DNA: TGTGCCAGCAGCCAAACTAGCGACAATGAGCAGTTCTTC
V: TRBV6-5; J: TRBJ2-1; size: NA; D: NA; CDR3: CASSFDIFSYNEQFF; DNA: TGTGCCAGCAGCTTCGACATTTTCTCCTACAATGAGCAGTTCTTC
V: TRBV9; J: TRBJ2-7; size: NA; D: NA; CDR3: CASSVAVSEAYEQYF; DNA: TGTGCCAGCAGCGTAGCCGTCAGTGAGGCCTACGAGCAGTACTTC
V: TRBV27; J: TRBJ1-1; size: NA; D: TRBD1; CDR3: CASRPTGVNTEAFF; DNA: TGTGCCAGCAGACCCACAGGGGTGAACACTGAAGCTTTCTTT
V: TRBV9; J: TRBJ1-1; size: NA; D: NA; CDR3: CASSLTAQALETFF; DNA: TGTGCCAGCAGTCTGACTGCACAGGCCCTCGAGACTTTCTTT
V: TRBV5-7; J: TRBJ1-3; size: NA; D: NA; CDR3: CASSLLTRISGNTIYF; DNA: TGTGCCAGCAGCTTACTTACTAGGATTTCTGGAAACACCATATATTTT
V: TRBV7-9; J: TRBJ1-1; size: NA; D: TRBD1; CDR3: CASSSHRGNTEAFF; DNA: TGTGCCAGCAGCTCCCACAGGGGGAACACTGAAGCTTTCTTT
V: TRBV7-2; J: TRBJ1-1; size: NA; D: NA; CDR3: CASSPPGELNTEAFF; DNA: TGTGCCAGCAGCCCTCCCGGGGAATTGAACACTGAAGCTTTCTTT
V: TRBV18; J: TRBJ2-7; size: few; D: NA; CDR3: CASSQGTYEQYF; DNA: TGTGCCAGCTCACAGGGGACCTACGAGCAGTACTTC
V: TRBV7-9; J: TRBJ1-6; size: NA; D: NA; CDR3: CASGPETGYNSPLHF; DNA: TGTGCCAGCGGCCCCGAAACAGGCTATAATTCACCCCTCCACTTT
V: TRBV5-5; J: TRBJ1-5; size: NA; D: NA; CDR3: CASSRGDVRSNQPQHF; DNA: TGTGCCAGCAGCCGGGGGGACGTAAGGAGCAATCAGCCCCAGCATTTT
V: TRBV12-3/TRBV12-4; J: TRBJ1-2; size: NA; D: NA; CDR3: CASSLYPYGYTF; DNA: TGTGCCAGCAGTTTATATCCCTATGGCTACACCTTC
V: TRBV12-3/TRBV12-4; J: TRBJ1-2; size: NA; D: TRBD1; CDR3: CASSFIRDSGYTF; DNA: TGTGCCAGCAGTTTTATCCGGGACAGTGGCTACACCTTC
V: TRBV27; J: TRBJ2-3; size: NA; D: TRBD1; CDR3: CASSFTGGSTDTQYF; DNA: TGTGCCAGCAGTTTCACAGGGGGATCCACAGATACGCAGTATTTT
V: TRBV7-2; J: TRBJ1-3; size: NA; D: TRBD1; CDR3: CASSLGTRGTGNTIYF; DNA: TGTGCCAGCAGCTTAGGAACCAGGGGGACTGGAAACACCATATATTTT
V: TRBV20-1; J: TRBJ1-1; size: NA; D: NA; CDR3: CSASPLRRTTNTEAFF; DNA: TGCAGTGCTAGTCCACTCAGGCGGACTACGAACACTGAAGCTTTCTTT
V: TRBV6-4; J: TRBJ2-1; size: NA; D: TRBD2; CDR3: CASSDVWRGGYNEQFF; DNA: TGTGCCAGCAGTGACGTTTGGCGGGGGGGCTACAATGAGCAGTTCTTC
V: TRBV29-1; J: TRBJ2-7; size: NA; D: NA; CDR3: CSATPRNSYEQYF; DNA: TGCAGCGCCACTCCGAGAAACTCCTACGAGCAGTACTTC
V: TRBV2; J: TRBJ2-1; size: once; D: TRBD2; CDR3: CASSGLAGGTNEQFF; DNA: TGTGCCAGCAGTGGACTAGCGGGGGGTACTAATGAGCAGTTCTTC
V: TRBV28; J: TRBJ1-2; size: NA; D: NA; CDR3: CASSFWSAGYGYTF; DNA: TGTGCCAGCAGTTTTTGGTCCGCCGGGTATGGCTACACCTTC
V: TRBV19; J: TRBJ1-3; size: NA; D: TRBD1; CDR3: CASSDRGARSGNTIYF; DNA: TGTGCCAGTAGTGACAGGGGTGCAAGATCTGGAAACACCATATATTTT
V: TRBV5-1; J: TRBJ1-3; size: NA; D: NA; CDR3: CASSSDFTGNTIYF; DNA: TGCGCCAGCAGCTCGGACTTCACCGGAAACACCATATATTTT